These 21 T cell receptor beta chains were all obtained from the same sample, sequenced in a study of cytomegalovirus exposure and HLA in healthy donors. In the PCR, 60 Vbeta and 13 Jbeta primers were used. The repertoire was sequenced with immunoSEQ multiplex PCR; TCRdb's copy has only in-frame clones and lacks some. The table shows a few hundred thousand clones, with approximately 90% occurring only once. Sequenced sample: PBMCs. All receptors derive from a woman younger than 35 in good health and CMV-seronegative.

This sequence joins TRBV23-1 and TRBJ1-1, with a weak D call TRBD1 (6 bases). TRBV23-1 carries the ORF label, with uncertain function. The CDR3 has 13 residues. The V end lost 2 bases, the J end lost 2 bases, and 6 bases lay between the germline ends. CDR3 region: CASSQGTNTEAFF. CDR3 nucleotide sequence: TGCGCCAGCAGTCAAGGGACAAACACTGAAGCTTTCTTT.

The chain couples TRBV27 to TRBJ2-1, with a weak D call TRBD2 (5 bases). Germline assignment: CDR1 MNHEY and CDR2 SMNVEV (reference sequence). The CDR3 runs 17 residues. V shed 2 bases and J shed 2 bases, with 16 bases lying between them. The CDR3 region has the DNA TGTGCCAGCAGTTTAATTAATCCGGGAATCACCTACAATGAGCAGTTCTTC. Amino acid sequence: CASSLINPGITYNEQFF.

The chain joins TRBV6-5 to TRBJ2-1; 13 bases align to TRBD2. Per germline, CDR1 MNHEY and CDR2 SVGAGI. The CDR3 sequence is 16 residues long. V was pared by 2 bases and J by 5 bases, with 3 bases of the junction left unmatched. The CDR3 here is CASSYRGTSGDNEQFF. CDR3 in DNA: TGTGCCAGCAGTTACAGAGGGACTAGCGGGGACAATGAGCAGTTCTTC.

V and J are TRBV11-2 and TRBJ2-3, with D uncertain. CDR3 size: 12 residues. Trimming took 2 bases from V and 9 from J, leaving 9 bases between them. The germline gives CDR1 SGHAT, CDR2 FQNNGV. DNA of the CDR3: TGTGCCAGCAGCTTATTAGAAGTAACGCAGTATTTT. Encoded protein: CASSLLEVTQYF. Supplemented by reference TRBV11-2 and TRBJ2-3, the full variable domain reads EAGVAQSPRYKIIEKRQSVAFWCNPISGHATLYWYQQILGQGPKLLIQFQNNGVVDDSQLPKDRFSAERLKGVDSTLKIQPAKLEDSAVYLCASSLLEVTQYFGPGTRLTVL.

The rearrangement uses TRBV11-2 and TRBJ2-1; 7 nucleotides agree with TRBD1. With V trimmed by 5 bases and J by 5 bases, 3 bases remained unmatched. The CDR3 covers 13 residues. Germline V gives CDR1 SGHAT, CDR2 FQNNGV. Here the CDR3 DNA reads TGTGCCAGCAGCCGGGACAGAAACAATGAGCAGTTCTTC. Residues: CASSRDRNNEQFF. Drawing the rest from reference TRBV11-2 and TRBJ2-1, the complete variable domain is EAGVAQSPRYKIIEKRQSVAFWCNPISGHATLYWYQQILGQGPKLLIQFQNNGVVDDSQLPKDRFSAERLKGVDSTLKIQPAKLEDSAVYLCASSRDRNNEQFFGPGTRLTVL.

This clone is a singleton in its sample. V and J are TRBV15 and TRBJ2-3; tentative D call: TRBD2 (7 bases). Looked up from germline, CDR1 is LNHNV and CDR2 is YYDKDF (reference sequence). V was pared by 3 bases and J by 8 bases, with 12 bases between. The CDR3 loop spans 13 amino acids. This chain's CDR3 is CATSSPAGATQYF. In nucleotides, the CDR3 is TGTGCCACCAGCAGTCCCGCGGGGGCTACGCAGTATTTT.

The CDR3 bases are TGCGCCAGCAGCTACTCCGGGACAGGGGTCGGGGGCGAGCAGTACTTC. This translates into CASSYSGTGVGGEQYF. The V and J genes are TRBV5-1 and TRBJ2-7; 10 bases agree with TRBD1. With V trimmed by 3 bases and J by 6 bases, 12 bases remained unmatched. Per germline, CDR1 SGHRS and CDR2 YFSETQ. This CDR3 has 16 residues.

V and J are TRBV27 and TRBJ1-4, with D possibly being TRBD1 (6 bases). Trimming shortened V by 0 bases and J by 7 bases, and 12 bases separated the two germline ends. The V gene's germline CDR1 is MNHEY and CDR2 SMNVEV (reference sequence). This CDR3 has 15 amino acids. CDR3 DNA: TGTGCCAGCAGTTTATCGGGACATGGGAGTGAAAAACTGTTTTTT. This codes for CASSLSGHGSEKLFF.

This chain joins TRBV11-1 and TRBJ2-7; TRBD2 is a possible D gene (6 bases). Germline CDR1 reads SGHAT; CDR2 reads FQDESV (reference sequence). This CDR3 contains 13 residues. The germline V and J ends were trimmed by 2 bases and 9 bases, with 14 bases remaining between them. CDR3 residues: CASSLPGRPGQYF. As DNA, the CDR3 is TGTGCCAGCAGCTTACCGGGGAGGCCCGGGCAGTACTTC.

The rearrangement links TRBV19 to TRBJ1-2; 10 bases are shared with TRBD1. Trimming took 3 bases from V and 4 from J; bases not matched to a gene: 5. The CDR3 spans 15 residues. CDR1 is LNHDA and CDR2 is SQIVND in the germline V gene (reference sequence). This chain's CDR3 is CASSMGTGDSYGYTF. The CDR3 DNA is TGTGCCAGTAGTATGGGGACAGGGGATAGCTATGGCTACACCTTC.

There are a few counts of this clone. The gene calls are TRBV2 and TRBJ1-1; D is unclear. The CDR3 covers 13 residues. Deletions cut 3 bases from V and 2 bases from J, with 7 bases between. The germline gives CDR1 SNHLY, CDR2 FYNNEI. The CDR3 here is CASSDNRNTEAFF. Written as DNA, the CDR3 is TGTGCCAGCAGTGATAACAGAAACACTGAAGCTTTCTTT.

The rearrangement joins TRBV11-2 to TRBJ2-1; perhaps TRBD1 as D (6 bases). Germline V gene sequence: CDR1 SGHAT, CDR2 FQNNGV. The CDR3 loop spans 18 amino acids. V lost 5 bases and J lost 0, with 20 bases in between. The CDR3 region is CASSAQQGGPSSYNEQFF. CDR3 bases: TGTGCCAGCAGCGCACAACAGGGTGGGCCAAGCTCCTACAATGAGCAGTTCTTC.

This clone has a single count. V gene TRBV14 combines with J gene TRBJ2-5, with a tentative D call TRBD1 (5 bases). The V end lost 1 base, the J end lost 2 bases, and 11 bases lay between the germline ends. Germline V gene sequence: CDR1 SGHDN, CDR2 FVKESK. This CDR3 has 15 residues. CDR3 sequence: CASSQGVQGQETQYF. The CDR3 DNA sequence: TGTGCCAGCAGCCAAGGGGTCCAGGGTCAAGAGACCCAGTACTTC.

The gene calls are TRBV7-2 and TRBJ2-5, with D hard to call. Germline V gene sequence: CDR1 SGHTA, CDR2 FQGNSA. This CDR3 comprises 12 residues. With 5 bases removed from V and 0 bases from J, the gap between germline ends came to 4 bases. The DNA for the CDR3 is TGTGCCAGCAGCCAGTACCAAGAGACCCAGTACTTC. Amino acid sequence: CASSQYQETQYF. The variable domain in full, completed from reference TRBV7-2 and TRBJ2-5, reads GAGVSQSPSNKVTEKGKDVELRCDPISGHTALYWYRQSLGQGLEFLIYFQGNSAPDKSGLPSDRFSAERTGGSVSTLTIQRTQQEDSAVYLCASSQYQETQYFGPGTRLLVL.

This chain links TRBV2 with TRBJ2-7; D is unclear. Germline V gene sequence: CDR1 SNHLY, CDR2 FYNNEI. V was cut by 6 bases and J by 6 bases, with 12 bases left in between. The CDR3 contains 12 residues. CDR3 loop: CASRLLRFEQYF. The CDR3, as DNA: TGTGCCAGCAGACTTCTACGCTTCGAGCAGTACTTC.

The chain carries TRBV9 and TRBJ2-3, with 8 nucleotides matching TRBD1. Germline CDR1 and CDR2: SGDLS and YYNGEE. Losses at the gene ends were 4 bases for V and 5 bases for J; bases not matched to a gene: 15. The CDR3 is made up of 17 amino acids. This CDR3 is CASSLAPTGGFQDTQYF. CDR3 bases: TGTGCCAGCAGCCTAGCCCCCACAGGGGGTTTTCAAGATACGCAGTATTTT.

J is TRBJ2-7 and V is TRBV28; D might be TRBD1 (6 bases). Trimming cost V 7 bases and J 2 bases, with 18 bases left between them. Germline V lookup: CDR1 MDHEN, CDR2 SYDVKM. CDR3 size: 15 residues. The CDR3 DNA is TGTGCCAGCACCCCAACCAGGACAGACCCCTACGAGCAGTACTTC. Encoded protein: CASTPTRTDPYEQYF. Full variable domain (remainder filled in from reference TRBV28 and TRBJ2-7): DVKVTQSSRYLVKRTGEKVFLECVQDMDHENMFWYRQDPGLGLRLIYFSYDVKMKEKGDIPEGYSVSREKKERFSLILESASTNQTSMYLCASTPTRTDPYEQYFGPGTRLTVT.

CDR3 sequence (DNA): TGTGCCAGCAGCCCGCGGGGCCAAGAGACCCAGTACTTC. This codes for CASSPRGQETQYF. The chain joins TRBV11-3 to TRBJ2-5; possible D gene TRBD2, 6 bases. V was clipped by 5 bases and J by 1 base, with 8 bases between them. The CDR3 spans 13 residues. Per the germline V gene, CDR1 is SGHNT and CDR2 is YENEEA.

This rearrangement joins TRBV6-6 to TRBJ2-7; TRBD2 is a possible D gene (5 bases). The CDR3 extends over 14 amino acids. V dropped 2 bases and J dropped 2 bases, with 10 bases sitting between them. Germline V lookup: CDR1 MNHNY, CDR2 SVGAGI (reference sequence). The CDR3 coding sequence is TGTGCCAGCAGTTACCCCGGGGTGGCCTACGAGCAGTACTTC. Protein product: CASSYPGVAYEQYF.

DNA of the CDR3: TGTGCCTGGAGCCCCTTTATCGAGTTGCGGGGGGGCCACGAGCAGTACTTC. This translates into CAWSPFIELRGGHEQYF. The V call is TRBV30, the J call TRBJ2-5, with TRBD2 matching over 9 bases. The better agreement between TRBJ2-7 and the DNA end casts doubt on the J call. This CDR3 is 17 amino acids long. Germline CDR1 reads GTSNPN; CDR2 reads SVGIG (reference sequence).

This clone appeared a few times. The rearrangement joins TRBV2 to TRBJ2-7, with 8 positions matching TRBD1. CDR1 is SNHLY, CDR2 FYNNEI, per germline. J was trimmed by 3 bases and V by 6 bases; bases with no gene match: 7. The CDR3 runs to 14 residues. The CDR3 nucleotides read TGTGCCAGCAGGAAGACAGGACAGGGCTACGAGCAGTACTTC. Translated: CASRKTGQGYEQYF.